The 27 T cell receptor beta chains in this list originate from one sample, sequenced in a study of cytotoxic CD8 clonotypes in ibrutinib-treated CLL. Only in-frame clones appear in the TCRdb table, and some are missing; sequencing was by immunoSEQ multiplex PCR. The profile shows 150,000 or so clones, about four fifths of them singletons. This sample comprised PBMCs, obtained after 12 months of ibrutinib treatment. All receptors come from a human donor with chronic lymphocytic leukemia.

As concerns this clone: The DNA is omitted, as the CDR3 cannot be located on it reliably, and the CDR3 follows TCRdb's listing. This sequence joins TRBV28 and TRBJ2-1; the D call TRBD2 from the table was never checked on the DNA. The length of the CDR3 is 15 amino acids, counting both ends. Germline CDR1 and CDR2: MDHEN and SYDVKM. CDR3 amino acids: CASSSSGVGGNEQFF.

This chain connects TRBV7-2 to TRBJ1-6; the D gene is possibly TRBD1 (5 bases). This CDR3 has 18 amino acids. Germline CDR1 reads SGHTA; CDR2 reads FQGNSA. The V gene lost 5 bases and the J gene lost 3 bases, with 20 bases spanning the gap. CDR3 bases: TGTGCCAGCAGCCCGTCAAGGGGCTCGACAGACTATAATTCACCCCTCCACTTT. Translation gives CASSPSRGSTDYNSPLHF.

The V and J genes are TRBV19 and TRBJ1-5; 7 positions agree with TRBD1. Germline V CDR1 and CDR2: LNHDA, SQIVND (reference sequence). Trimming cost V 8 bases and J 4 bases; bases outside gene matches: 5. CDR3 size: 13 residues. For the CDR3, the DNA is TGTGCCAGTGAAGACAGGGCTAATCAGCCCCAGCATTTT. Translated: CASEDRANQPQHF.

J is TRBJ1-5 and V is TRBV6-4; TRBD1 might be the D (6 bases). Germline loops: CDR1 MRHNA, CDR2 SNTAGT. The CDR3 loop spans 14 amino acids. V gave up 7 bases and J gave up 7 bases, with 17 bases separating them. CDR3 region: CASTRVGGGQPQHF. Here the CDR3 DNA reads TGTGCCAGCACCCGGGTGGGGGGCGGACAGCCCCAGCATTTT.

As DNA, the CDR3 is TGTGCCAGCAGCTCTCTAGCGGGTACTAGCACAGATACGCAGTATTTT. This gives the protein CASSSLAGTSTDTQYF. The rearrangement joins TRBV7-2 to TRBJ2-3, with 8 bases aligning to TRBD2. Germline CDR1 SGHTA, CDR2 FQGNSA. The V segment lost 4 bases and the J segment 0 bases; nucleotides outside the gene matches: 6. The CDR3 has 16 residues.

This clone was observed a few times. The chain joins TRBV11-2 to TRBJ2-2; no definite D call. Trimming left V 2 bases short and J 5 bases short, with 9 bases between. The germline V gene encodes CDR1 SGHAT and CDR2 FQNNGV. The CDR3 is 14 residues long. CDR3 sequence: CASSLSRGTGELFF. DNA of the CDR3: TGTGCCAGCAGCTTATCGCGTGGGACCGGGGAGCTGTTTTTT.

V and J are TRBV18 and TRBJ2-7; 8 bases fit TRBD2. Germline loops: CDR1 KGHSH, CDR2 LQKENI. The CDR3 totals 13 residues. Germline trimming cut 1 base from V and 6 bases from J; bases unmatched to any gene: 2. DNA of the CDR3: TGTGCCAGCTCACCACAAACTAGCGGCGAGCAGTACTTC. Protein product: CASSPQTSGEQYF.

The rearrangement joins TRBV18 to TRBJ1-4; 7 bases match TRBD1. The CDR3 has 16 residues. Germline V lookup: CDR1 KGHSH, CDR2 LQKENI. Losses at the gene ends were 0 bases for V and 4 bases for J; bases not matched to a gene: 5. CDR3 region: CASSPPNRGFNEKLFF. DNA for the CDR3: TGTGCCAGCTCACCACCGAACAGGGGATTTAATGAAAAACTGTTTTTT.

V usage is TRBV9 and J usage is TRBJ1-3; D gene uncertain. V lost 3 bases and J lost 0, with 10 bases in between. Germline V CDR1 and CDR2: SGDLS, YYNGEE. This CDR3 region has 15 residues. This CDR3 is CASSGSGSSGNTIYF. The CDR3 nucleotides are TGTGCCAGCAGCGGATCGGGGAGCTCTGGAAACACCATATATTTT.

The chain has TRBV7-6 and TRBJ2-3, with unresolved D. CDR1 SGHVS and CDR2 FNYEAQ come from the germline V gene. Trimming took off 1 base at V and 0 bases at J, with 5 bases between the two ends. This CDR3 contains 14 residues. CDR3 DNA: TGTGCCAGCAGCTTAGATGCCAGCACAGATACGCAGTATTTT. Protein: CASSLDASTDTQYF.

The chain links TRBV28 to TRBJ1-5; no definite D call. Trimming took 8 bases from V and 1 from J, leaving 12 bases between them. Germline-derived CDR1 and CDR2 are MDHEN and SYDVKM. This CDR3 is 14 amino acids long. CDR3 bases: TGTGCCAGCTCATCCGGCGGAAGCAATCAGCCCCAGCATTTT. Residues: CASSSGGSNQPQHF.

This sequence joins TRBV28 and TRBJ2-1, with D possibly being TRBD1 or TRBD2 (5 bases each). V shed 10 bases and J shed 2 bases, with 12 bases lying between them. Germline values: CDR1 MDHEN, CDR2 SYDVKM. CDR3 length: 13 amino acids. The CDR3 DNA follows: TGTGCCACCTACGGGACCACCTACAATGAGCAGTTCTTC. As protein: CATYGTTYNEQFF.

This chain connects TRBV7-8 to TRBJ1-1, with D uncertain. The V end lost 5 bases, the J end lost 0 bases, and 10 bases lay between the germline ends. The CDR3 is made up of 14 amino acids. Per the germline V gene, CDR1 is SGHVS and CDR2 is FQNEAQ. CDR3 amino acids: CASSPGRMNTEAFF. CDR3 bases: TGTGCCAGCAGCCCAGGAAGAATGAACACTGAAGCTTTCTTT.

The CDR3 nucleotides are TGTGCCAGCAGTCAGACAGGGGCCCTCTCTGGGGCCAACGTCCTGACTTTC. Translation gives CASSQTGALSGANVLTF. The rearrangement joins TRBV27 to TRBJ2-6; 8 positions agree with TRBD1. V dropped 5 bases and J dropped 0; count of bases not matched to a gene: 6. The CDR3 has 17 amino acids. Germline V gene sequence: CDR1 MNHEY, CDR2 SMNVEV (reference sequence).

The chain combines TRBV28 with TRBJ2-5; TRBD2 is a possible D gene (7 bases). Germline V gene sequence: CDR1 MDHEN, CDR2 SYDVKM. This CDR3 comprises 17 residues. Trimming cost V 8 bases and J 5 bases, with 27 bases left between them. CDR3 amino acids: CASRGAKGGGVWETQYF. As DNA, the CDR3 is TGTGCCAGCCGAGGGGCAAAGGGCGGGGGCGTGTGGGAGACCCAGTACTTC.

The V call is TRBV28, the J call TRBJ2-7; 8 nucleotides align to TRBD2. V shed 3 bases, J shed 1 base, and the junction held 8 bases outside the gene matches. The CDR3 length is 16 residues. Germline CDR1 MDHEN, CDR2 SYDVKM. CDR3 sequence (DNA): TGTGCCAGCAGTTTGCGCGGGGGGACCCGTTCCTACGAGCAGTACTTC. This codes for CASSLRGGTRSYEQYF. The full variable domain, completed using reference TRBV28 and TRBJ2-7, is DVKVTQSSRYLVKRTGEKVFLECVQDMDHENMFWYRQDPGLGLRLIYFSYDVKMKEKGDIPEGYSVSREKKERFSLILESASTNQTSMYLCASSLRGGTRSYEQYFGPGTRLTVT.

As for this clone: Within the sample, other DNA sequences also encode this same CDR3. The chain couples TRBV18 to TRBJ1-5; 10 bases map to TRBD1. This CDR3 spans 15 amino acids. V dropped 3 bases and J dropped 2; count of bases not matched to a gene: 1. Germline V gene lookup returns CDR1 KGHSH and CDR2 LQKENI. DNA of the CDR3: TGTGCCAGCTCACCCGGGACAGGGGGCAATCAGCCCCAGCATTTT. Its translation: CASSPGTGGNQPQHF.

The rearrangement uses TRBV18 and TRBJ1-4, with D maybe TRBD1 (5 bases). Deletions cut 2 bases from V and 1 base from J, with 20 bases between. The CDR3 loop spans 19 amino acids. Germline V gene sequence: CDR1 KGHSH, CDR2 LQKENI. CDR3 residues: CASSPGGTSRGLTNEKLFF. As DNA, the CDR3 is TGTGCCAGCTCACCAGGAGGGACCTCAAGGGGTCTAACTAATGAAAAACTGTTTTTT.

This rearrangement joins TRBV7-9 to TRBJ1-1; no definite D call. CDR3 length: 13 amino acids. V lost 1 base and J lost 12, with 15 bases in between. Per germline, CDR1 SEHNR and CDR2 FQNEAQ (reference sequence). The chain's CDR3 is CASSLVPVGETFF. CDR3 in DNA: TGTGCCAGCAGCTTAGTCCCCGTCGGAGAAACTTTCTTT.

The genes are TRBV7-2 and TRBJ2-3, with a weak D call TRBD1 (5 bases). This CDR3 is 15 amino acids long. Germline V lookup: CDR1 SGHTA, CDR2 FQGNSA. V lost 5 bases and J 3 bases, leaving 15 bases between the germline ends. DNA of the CDR3: TGTGCCAGCAGCAAACAGGACCTTACTACAGATACGCAGTATTTT. It codes for CASSKQDLTTDTQYF.

The chain recombines TRBV5-5 with TRBJ2-7, with 8 bases matching TRBD1. V shed 6 bases, J shed 2 bases, and the junction held 7 bases outside the gene matches. This CDR3 is 14 amino acids long. The germline V gene encodes CDR1 SGHKS and CDR2 YYEKEE (reference sequence). The DNA for the CDR3 is TGTGCCAGCACCTGGACAGGGAGCACCTACGAGCAGTACTTC. It specifies CASTWTGSTYEQYF.

The gene calls are TRBV28 and TRBJ1-6, with D unclear. V dropped 7 bases and J dropped 0 bases, with 10 bases sitting between them. CDR3 length equals 15 residues. Per the germline V gene, CDR1 is MDHEN and CDR2 is SYDVKM. The CDR3 loop is CASTTDGSYNSPLHF. As DNA, the CDR3 is TGTGCCAGCACCACGGACGGCTCCTATAATTCACCCCTCCACTTT.

The V gene is TRBV25-1, the J gene TRBJ1-2; the D gene is possibly TRBD1 (6 bases). The CDR3 is 13 amino acids. From germline, CDR1 is MGHDK and CDR2 SYGVNS. V shed 4 bases and J shed 8 bases, with 14 bases lying between them. CDR3 in DNA: TGTGCCAGCAGTGTCGGGGGCTCAGGAGGCTACACCTTC. It specifies CASSVGGSGGYTF.

The gene calls are TRBV4-3 and TRBJ1-1, with 7 bases aligning to TRBD1. After removal of 4 bases from V and 0 bases from J, the junction contained 8 bases not matched to a gene. Germline V CDR1 and CDR2: LGHNA, YSLEER. The CDR3 loop spans 16 amino acids. The CDR3 DNA reads as TGCGCCAGCAGCCTGAGCCTGACAGGGTTGAACACTGAAGCTTTCTTT. Its protein is CASSLSLTGLNTEAFF.

The chain employs TRBV27 and TRBJ2-2, with D possibly TRBD1 on 6 matching bases. Germline lookup yields CDR1 MNHEY and CDR2 SMNVEV (reference sequence). This CDR3 region has 17 residues. Between the trimmed V and J ends, which lost 3 bases and 1 base, there was a span of 15 bases. The CDR3 loop reads CASSFRRTVMNTGELFF. The CDR3 bases are TGTGCCAGCAGTTTTAGACGGACAGTGATGAACACCGGGGAGCTGTTTTTT.

Worth noting for this clone: One end of the junction is discordant with germline, which a read error may explain. The chain recombines TRBV9 with TRBJ2-3, with 9 bases matching TRBD2. The germline V gene encodes CDR1 SGDLS and CDR2 YYNGEE. The CDR3 covers 11 residues. CDR3 in amino acids: CATTPPGGRVW. The CDR3 DNA reads as TGTGCCACCACCCCCCCCGGCGGGAGGGTGTGG.

This clone was observed at least ten times. The chain recombines TRBV6-4 with TRBJ2-3, with 12 bases lining up with TRBD2. The junction had 7 bases not matched to a gene; V was cut back by 8 bases and J by 4 bases. Germline CDR1 reads MRHNA; CDR2 reads SNTAGT. The CDR3 runs 15 residues. Written as DNA, the CDR3 is TGTGCCAGCTCCCTTTCTAGCGGGGGGGCAGATACGCAGTATTTT. Translating it yields CASSLSSGGADTQYF.